Sequencing of this TCR beta chain was carried out in a study of OX40 agonist ivuxolimab in advanced cancers. Assay: immunoSEQ multiplex PCR; the TCRdb copy retains only in-frame clones and omits some. The data hold some 60,000 clones, with approximately 90% observed a single time. From germline, CDR1 is SGHRS and CDR2 YFSETQ. Trimming left V 5 bases short and J 1 base short, with 13 bases between. CDR3 length: 14 residues. The sequence was collected from an adult with an advanced solid tumor such as melanoma, head and neck, liver or kidney cancer. The sequenced sample was CD4+ or CD8+ T cells sorted from blood, obtained in a trial of the OX40 agonist ivuxolimab. V usage is TRBV5-1 and J usage is TRBJ2-7; D is ambiguous. In DNA, the CDR3 is TGCGCCAGCAGTTATGACCGGCTTTCCTACGAGCAGTACTTC. This codes for CASSYDRLSYEQYF.